The rows below give T cell receptor beta chains drawn from one sample of a study of T cell repertoires in aging, cancer and after chemotherapy. TCRdb reprocessed the multiplex PCR reads via MiXCR and lists one record per CDR3 protein. The top ten clones hold 49% of a sample with about 3,100 distinct CDR3 sequences, under 50% of them seen once. Sequenced: blood. The origin of the receptors is a human donor in good health. CDR3s include the opening cysteine and the closing phenylalanine or tryptophan. The D gene is left open where the match is weak.

D: TRBD1; V: TRBV27; CDR3: CASSPGTGDGQPQHF
D: TRBD1; V: TRBV11-3; CDR3: CASSPGQGDYGYTF
D: -; V: TRBV5-6; CDR3: CASSLATDSYEQYF
D: -; V: TRBV10-3; CDR3: CAISETVGYGYTF
D: TRBD2; V: TRBV7-6; CDR3: CASSPTSGGAGADTQYF
D: -; V: TRBV18; CDR3: CASSQDRYEQYF
D: -; V: TRBV11-3; CDR3: CASSSYYEQYF
D: -; V: TRBV5-5; CDR3: CASSLVGEQYF
D: -; V: TRBV6-2/TRBV6-3; CDR3: CASSYSKNQPQHF
D: -; V: TRBV4-3; CDR3: CASKRDRSSYEQYF
D: TRBD1; V: TRBV7-6; CDR3: CASSLQGRGQETQYF
D: TRBD1; V: TRBV6-1; CDR3: CASTSAGTDTDTQYF
D: -; V: TRBV19; CDR3: CASSMRRYGYTF
D: TRBD1; V: TRBV15; CDR3: CATRGGRGQETQYF
D: TRBD2; V: TRBV6-1; CDR3: CASTKGRGGGDEQYF
D: -; V: TRBV11-3; CDR3: CASSSGSGAYNEQFF
D: TRBD1; V: TRBV5-1; CDR3: CASRSGTGPEETQYF
D: TRBD1; V: TRBV6-5; CDR3: CASSYSTGLGSEAFF
D: -; V: TRBV7-7; CDR3: CASSLVYDLGETQYF
D: -; V: TRBV5-4; CDR3: CASSGRSNSPLHF
D: TRBD1; V: TRBV10-3; CDR3: CAISEFRDRPTDTQYF
D: -; V: TRBV7-6; CDR3: CASSLGGSPTDTQYF
D: -; V: TRBV27; CDR3: CASTLGAGTDTQYF
D: -; V: TRBV10-3; CDR3: CALTAGDTQYF
D: -; V: TRBV18; CDR3: CASSPLGQETQYF
D: -; V: TRBV18; CDR3: CASSPPGTDTQYF
D: TRBD2; V: TRBV15; CDR3: CATSRDRAGGAGELFF
D: TRBD1; V: TRBV5-6; CDR3: CASSFPQGVNGYTF
D: -; V: TRBV27; CDR3: CASSLVANTEAFF
D: TRBD2; V: TRBV12-3/TRBV12-4; CDR3: CASSSGLAGGRNEQYF
D: TRBD1; V: TRBV30; CDR3: CAWGQGVTTNEKLFF
D: -; V: TRBV30; CDR3: CAWSFGDRRKETQYF
D: -; V: TRBV6-1; CDR3: CASSSPWGLNEKLFF
D: TRBD1; V: TRBV13; CDR3: CASSSDRGFPHNEQFF
D: -; V: TRBV11-3; CDR3: CASSFRDSYEQYF
D: -; V: TRBV12-3/TRBV12-4; CDR3: CASSEPGGRSYEQYF
D: -; V: TRBV10-3; CDR3: CAISARGESSNQPQHF
D: -; V: TRBV6-6; CDR3: CASSPRVRLYSNQPQHF
D: -; V: TRBV11-3; CDR3: CASSPQGRTQYF
D: -; V: TRBV6-2/TRBV6-3; CDR3: CASSLPAADTQYF
D: -; V: TRBV5-1; CDR3: CASRFGQSLGTDTQYF
D: TRBD1; V: TRBV5-4; CDR3: CASSSGQGGYGYTF
D: -; V: TRBV29-1; CDR3: CSVDEAMVRTEAFF
D: -; V: TRBV11-3; CDR3: CASSLDADTQYF
D: -; V: TRBV6-1; CDR3: CASRQGVYNEQFF
D: -; V: TRBV15; CDR3: CATSRGTRTDTQYF
D: TRBD1; V: TRBV7-7; CDR3: CASSRTGGNYNEQFF
D: -; V: TRBV6-1; CDR3: CASKGSSGANVLTF
D: TRBD1; V: TRBV6-1; CDR3: CASSEVGIGRGRGLYTNTGELFF
D: -; V: TRBV15; CDR3: CATSRAPPDTQYF
D: TRBD1; V: TRBV15; CDR3: CATSMGTGRSTEAFF
D: TRBD2; V: TRBV5-5; CDR3: CASSLELAGGRDTQNF
D: -; V: TRBV29-1; CDR3: CSVTRPRVRTEAFF
D: TRBD1; V: TRBV6-1; CDR3: CASSRDRAPSGANVLTF
D: -; V: TRBV30; CDR3: CAYSLWAFYGYTF